Only one count was recorded for the clone carrying this T cell receptor beta chain. The antigen is not known. Random-hexamer reverse transcription was applied to roughly 0.45 to 1 ug RNA. Amplification of TCR beta CDR3 used immunoSEQ multiplex PCR across 54 Vbeta and 13 Jbeta. TCRdb reprocessed the immunoSEQ multiplex PCR reads with MiXCR, giving one entry per CDR3 protein. The sample lists roughly 200,000 distinct CDR3 sequences, roughly 96% occurring once. The source of the sample is a study of CD8 T cells in Susac syndrome. Germline V CDR1 and CDR2: LNHDA, SQIVND (reference sequence). Trimming pared 4 bases from V and 4 bases from J, leaving 17 bases between. The CDR3 has 15 residues. Study findings and constraints: The study acknowledged a relatively small number of individuals in its TCR sequencing and HLA analysis.

Matched for age and sex, the controls were healthy donors. The V and J genes are TRBV19 and TRBJ2-7; maybe TRBD1 (5 bases). This TCR came from a human donor in good health. The sequenced sample was CD4+ T cells from PBMCs. The CDR3 coding sequence is TGTGCCAGTAGTACCGGCAGGGCTTTGGGGTACGAGCAGTACTTC. Translation: CASSTGRALGYEQYF.